This paragraph reports one T cell receptor beta chain. This record belongs to a study of blood T cell repertoires in COVID-19. Study in general: Sites across the United States, Italy and Spain contributed samples from acute and convalescent COVID-19. Sample material is recorded as cDNA or gDNA derived from T cells, B-cell-depleted T cells, or PBMCs.

The CDR3 totals 14 residues. Germline CDR1 SEHNR, CDR2 FQNEAQ (reference sequence). With V trimmed by 3 bases and J by 5 bases, 3 bases remained unmatched. Original processing methods: From reference gene primer amplification, estimates of nucleated cell counts were derived. Clones were sequenced by immunoSEQ multiplex PCR, and TCRdb holds only the in-frame ones, with some missing. The DNA gave D and trimming, while V, J and clone size come from that table. Of about 65,000 clones in the sample, approximately 77% were seen once. The sample was peripheral blood. The source is a human donor in a cohort sampled during active COVID-19. J is TRBJ2-3 and V is TRBV7-9; 9 bases fit TRBD1. DNA for the CDR3: TGTGCCAGCAGCTTGACAGGGGGAGGAGATACGCAGTATTTT. Translation gives CASSLTGGGDTQYF.